This T cell receptor (beta chain) was profiled in a study of control samples from healthy donors and cancer patients. Profiled with immunoSEQ multiplex PCR; TCRdb holds only in-frame clones, not every one. The repertoire holds about 28,000 clones, roughly 91% seen once, with about 12% in the top ten. Germline V gene sequence: CDR1 MDHEN, CDR2 SYDVKM. The CDR3 loop spans 15 amino acids. Deletions cut 2 bases from V and 6 bases from J, with 16 bases between. Sample: PBMCs. The chain links TRBV28 to TRBJ1-2, with D possibly being TRBD1 (5 bases). The sequence came from a man aged 50 or older with lung cancer. CDR3 amino acids: CASSLSGRGENGYTF. The CDR3, as DNA: TGTGCCAGCAGTTTAAGCGGGAGGGGTGAGAATGGCTACACCTTC.